The clone carrying this TCR beta chain was counted at least ten times. Amplified TCR beta CDR3 regions came from RNA transcripts. The HTBI primer set was used in a first-round RT-PCR of the TCR CDR3. TCRdb reanalysed the multiplex PCR reads using MiXCR and keeps one entry per CDR3 protein. The table shows hundreds of thousands of distinct CDR3 sequences, with 16% occurring only once. J lost 4 bases, V lost 3 bases, and 8 bases had no gene match. The CDR3 totals 17 residues. CDR1 and CDR2 from the germline V gene are SNHLY and FYNNEI. Each 10 ml fresh peripheral blood draw supplied the PBMCs. The entry originates in a study of T cells in Graves' hyperthyroidism and ophthalmopathy.

The sequencing input was blood. This receptor was taken from a woman between 40 and 55 years old with Graves' ophthalmopathy. This rearrangement joins TRBV2 to TRBJ2-3, with 12 bases that match TRBD2. The CDR3, as DNA: TGTGCCAGCAGTGAGGGGACTAGCGGGCGGTGGGCAGATACGCAGTATTTT. It translates to CASSEGTSGRWADTQYF.